This entry features one T cell receptor (beta chain) sequence. The entry originates in a study of shared clonotypes between healthy human individuals. Here immunoSEQ multiplex PCR was the method, and the copy in TCRdb shows in-frame clones only, minus some. The table shows over 850,000 clones, with about 80% occurring only once. Germline V gene lookup returns CDR1 SEHNR and CDR2 FQNEAQ (reference sequence). V lost 7 bases and J lost 7; bases outside the gene matches: 6. This CDR3 has 13 residues. The sample consisted of memory CD4+ T cells from PBMCs. Stated subset: CD45RA-negative fraction. This chain uses TRBV7-9 with TRBJ2-2; 7 bases map to TRBD2. The TCR was taken from a man aged 18 to 35 in good health. Some clones in this sample may be carry-over from other donors' samples. CDR3 DNA sequence: TGTGCCAGCAACGGCGGGAGTTACGGGGAGCTGTTTTTT. Protein: CASNGGSYGELFF.